The 30 T cell receptor beta chains given below trace back to one sample, sequenced in a study of T cell responses to AZD1222 COVID-19 vaccine. Produced via immunoSEQ multiplex PCR; TCRdb's table is partial and in-frame only. The sample yields about 130,000 clones, 70% to 90% seen once. Sequenced here: peripheral blood, sampled on day 0 of AZD1222 vaccination. The receptors come from an adult in good health.

Remarks on this clone: Distinct nucleotide sequences in the sample also encode this CDR3. J is TRBJ2-1 and V is TRBV12-2; the table's D call, TRBD2, was not checked against the DNA. TRBV12-2 is a documented pseudogene. The CDR3 has 18 amino acids. CDR3 residues: CASRLGPSGTSPYNEQFF. Written as DNA, the CDR3 is TGTGCAAGCCGCTTGGGACCATCCGGGACTAGCCCTTACAATGAGCAGTTCTTC.

This chain uses TRBV29-1 with TRBJ2-2, with TRBD2 matching over 7 bases. Per germline, CDR1 SQVTM and CDR2 ANQGSEA. J lost 5 bases, V lost 7 bases, and 7 bases had no gene match. The CDR3 covers 13 residues. The CDR3 DNA is TGCAGCGCCCGGGGGGTAGGAACCGGGGAGCTGTTTTTT. Translated, it gives CSARGVGTGELFF.

The chain carries TRBV7-2 and TRBJ2-4; either TRBD1 or TRBD2 may supply D (5 bases each). The germline V gene has CDR1 SGHTA and CDR2 FQGNSA. The ends were cut back, 0 bases at V and 1 base at J, with 13 bases in the middle. This CDR3 is 17 amino acids long. The CDR3 nucleotides are TGTGCCAGCAGCTTAGCGAAGGGGACGGGGGCCAAAAACATTCAGTACTTC. Its protein product is CASSLAKGTGAKNIQYF.

The chain is built from TRBV6-2 or TRBV6-3 and TRBJ2-4; TRBD1 is a possible D gene (6 bases). V lost 2 bases and J 7 bases, leaving 18 bases between the germline ends. CDR3 size: 16 residues. From germline, CDR1 is MNHEY and CDR2 SVGEGT. CDR3 sequence: CASSYPDRRGGNIQYF. The CDR3 bases are TGTGCCAGCAGTTACCCGGACAGACGGGGCGGGAACATTCAGTACTTC.

The gene calls are TRBV18 and TRBJ1-1, with D possibly being TRBD1 (6 bases). Germline V gives CDR1 KGHSH, CDR2 LQKENI. The CDR3 loop spans 13 amino acids. V lost 4 bases to trimming and J lost 4 bases, with 10 bases between them. The CDR3: CASSLTGSTEAFF. The CDR3 DNA is TGTGCCAGCTCACTGACAGGAAGCACTGAAGCTTTCTTT.

V and J are TRBV2 and TRBJ1-2, with TRBD1 as a possible D gene (5 bases). Germline CDR1 and CDR2: SNHLY and FYNNEI. Trimming stripped 7 bases from V and 4 bases from J, with 13 bases between. This CDR3 comprises 13 residues. The CDR3 DNA reads TGTGCCAGCATAGCGGGGGTGGGCTATGGCTACACCTTC. It encodes CASIAGVGYGYTF.

In its sample, this clone was seen a few times. The chain uses TRBV24-1 and TRBJ1-2; 7 bases line up with TRBD1. V lost 7 bases, J lost 0 bases, and 4 bases stayed unmatched. CDR3 length: 14 amino acids. Germline CDR1 is KGHDR and CDR2 is SFDVKD. CDR3 amino acids: CATSRGSANYGYTF. CDR3 coding DNA: TGTGCCACCAGCAGGGGGTCGGCTAACTATGGCTACACCTTC.

The chain combines TRBV21-1 with TRBJ1-4. TRBV21-1 is an annotated pseudogene. The CDR3 is 15 residues long. The CDR3 spells CASTEPGIAAEKLFF. In DNA form, the CDR3 reads TGTGCCAGCACCGAGCCCGGCATCGCGGCTGAAAAACTGTTTTTT.

This chain links TRBV5-1 with TRBJ1-5; no definite D call. This CDR3 is 15 amino acids long. Germline CDR1 and CDR2: SGHRS and YFSETQ. The V gene lost 4 bases and the J gene lost 0 bases, with 11 bases spanning the gap. CDR3 bases: TGCGCCAGCAGCACGGGAGTTTATAGCAATCAGCCCCAGCATTTT. This encodes CASSTGVYSNQPQHF. Full variable domain (missing parts from reference TRBV5-1 and TRBJ1-5): KAGVTQTPRYLIKTRGQQVTLSCSPISGHRSVSWYQQTPGQGLQFLFEYFSETQRNKGNFPGRFSGRQFSNSRSEMNVSTLELGDSALYLCASSTGVYSNQPQHFGDGTRLSIL.

The chain has TRBV5-1 and TRBJ1-1; TRBD1 matches at 7 bases. The CDR3 consists of 15 residues. Germline-derived CDR1 and CDR2 are SGHRS and YFSETQ. J gave up 2 bases and V 4 bases, and 8 bases lay outside the gene matches. CDR3 region: CASSPGGQVNTEAFF. Here the CDR3 DNA reads TGCGCCAGCAGCCCCGGAGGACAGGTTAACACTGAAGCTTTCTTT.

The table lists this clone with a few counts. Distinct nucleotide sequences in the sample also encode this CDR3. The chain carries TRBV3-1 (or the pseudogene TRBV3-2) and TRBJ2-5; D gene unclear. CDR1 and CDR2 (germline): LGHDT, YNNKEL (reference sequence). The germline V and J ends were trimmed by 1 base and 5 bases, with 5 bases remaining between them. The CDR3 length is 12 residues. The CDR3 loop is CASSQVRETQYF. DNA of the CDR3: TGTGCCAGCAGCCAAGTTCGGGAGACCCAGTACTTC.

V gene TRBV9 combines with J gene TRBJ2-1, with TRBD2 matching 7 bases. J lost 2 bases, V lost 3 bases, and 5 bases had no gene match. The CDR3 has 15 amino acids. Looked up from germline, CDR1 is SGDLS and CDR2 is YYNGEE. This CDR3 is CASSAEGGTYNEQFF. The DNA for the CDR3 is TGTGCCAGCAGCGCAGAGGGAGGGACCTACAATGAGCAGTTCTTC.

DNA for the CDR3: TGTGCCAGCACTCCGACGGTAGCTAACTATGGCTACACCTTC. Translated: CASTPTVANYGYTF. V is TRBV5-4 and J is TRBJ1-2, with D hard to call. V lost 6 bases to trimming and J lost 0 bases, with 12 bases between them. CDR3 length equals 14 residues. Germline V lookup: CDR1 SGHNT, CDR2 YYREEE (reference sequence).

V is TRBV9 and J is TRBJ2-3, with 10 nucleotides matching TRBD2. The V gene's germline CDR1 is SGDLS and CDR2 YYNGEE. J lost 2 bases, V lost 4 bases, and 4 bases had no gene match. The CDR3 is made up of 15 amino acids. In DNA, the CDR3 is TGTGCCAGCAGCCCACTAGCGGGGATCACAGATACGCAGTATTTT. Residues: CASSPLAGITDTQYF.

This chain links TRBV15 with TRBJ2-1; D uncertain. The CDR3 is 15 residues long. V was shortened by 8 bases and J by 1 base, with 15 bases between the two germline ends. Germline-derived CDR1 and CDR2 are LNHNV and YYDKDF (reference sequence). CDR3 region: CATQYSVVSYNEQFF. The CDR3 region has the DNA TGTGCCACCCAATACTCCGTGGTGTCCTACAATGAGCAGTTCTTC.

This clone appeared a single time. This chain joins TRBV20-1 and TRBJ1-2, with D perhaps TRBD1 (5 bases). V dropped 3 bases and J dropped 8 bases, with 16 bases sitting between them. The CDR3 extends over 13 amino acids. CDR1 and CDR2 (germline): DFQATT, SNEGSKA (reference sequence). CDR3 in amino acids: CSASTDRGRGYTF. CDR3 bases: TGCAGTGCTAGTACCGATCGGGGACGCGGCTACACCTTC.

The rearrangement uses TRBV3-1 (or the pseudogene TRBV3-2) and TRBJ1-4, with D uncertain. The V end was cut by 4 bases, the J end by 5 bases, with 8 bases between. In germline, CDR1 is LGHDT, CDR2 YNNKEL (reference sequence). The CDR3 runs to 13 residues. CDR3 sequence: CASSRPHNEKLFF. The CDR3 region has the DNA TGTGCCAGCAGCCGTCCCCACAATGAAAAACTGTTTTTT.

This clone was seen only a few times. This chain joins TRBV5-4 and TRBJ1-1; TRBD1 might be the D (6 bases). V shed 4 bases and J shed 5 bases, with 18 bases lying between them. The CDR3 extends over 15 amino acids. Germline V gives CDR1 SGHNT, CDR2 YYREEE (reference sequence). CDR3: CASSPGAGSETEAFF. CDR3 coding DNA: TGTGCCAGCAGCCCGGGGGCGGGGTCGGAGACTGAAGCTTTCTTT.

The chain's CDR3 is CASSLGDLGVNYGYTF. The CDR3 bases are TGTGCCAGCAGCTTAGGAGACCTGGGTGTCAACTATGGCTACACCTTC. This chain joins TRBV7-9 and TRBJ1-2; the D is unclear. V lost 1 base and J 2 bases, leaving 14 bases between the germline ends. The length of the CDR3 is 16 residues. CDR1 SEHNR and CDR2 FQNEAQ come from the germline V gene (reference sequence).

The chain carries TRBV18 and TRBJ1-5; no clear D. CDR1 is KGHSH and CDR2 is LQKENI in the germline V gene. CDR3 length equals 15 residues. V was clipped by 4 bases and J by 4 bases, with 14 bases between them. The CDR3 bases are TGTGCCAGCTCACGGCCACCACTACAAAATCAGCCCCAGCATTTT. Translating it yields CASSRPPLQNQPQHF.

This clone appeared a single time. CDR3 residues: CASRTDPPNSPLHF. DNA of the CDR3: TGTGCCAGCAGGACAGACCCTCCTAATTCACCCCTCCACTTT. The rearrangement joins TRBV2 to TRBJ1-6; weak D call: TRBD1 (5 bases). The CDR3 is 14 amino acids. CDR1 and CDR2 from the germline V gene are SNHLY and FYNNEI. Trimming pared 6 bases from V and 6 bases from J, leaving 12 bases between. The whole variable domain, remainder taken from reference TRBV2 and TRBJ1-6, is EPEVTQTPSHQVTQMGQEVILRCVPISNHLYFYWYRQILGQKVEFLVSFYNNEISEKSEIFDDQFSVERPDGSNFTLKIRSTKLEDSAMYFCASRTDPPNSPLHFGNGTRLTVT.

V and J are TRBV7-7 and TRBJ2-7; D possibly uses TRBD1 or TRBD2 (7 bases each). This CDR3 has 13 amino acids. Between the trimmed V and J ends, which lost 3 bases and 7 bases, there was a span of 13 bases. Germline CDR1 and CDR2: SSHAT and FNYEAQ (reference sequence). Written as DNA, the CDR3 is TGTGCCAGCAGCTTGGACAGGACTAGGGAGCAGTACTTC. It specifies CASSLDRTREQYF.

The chain couples TRBV11-2 to TRBJ2-7; a possible D gene is TRBD2 (6 bases). The V gene lost 1 base and the J gene lost 4 bases, with 17 bases spanning the gap. CDR3 size: 16 residues. The germline V gene encodes CDR1 SGHAT and CDR2 FQNNGV. The CDR3: CASSLGMGSGLYEQYF. The CDR3, as DNA: TGTGCCAGCAGCTTAGGAATGGGTAGCGGACTTTACGAGCAGTACTTC.

The V gene is TRBV30, the J gene TRBJ2-2; maybe TRBD2 (7 bases). The CDR3 has 16 residues. CDR1 is GTSNPN, CDR2 SVGIG, per germline (reference sequence). Trimming stripped 1 base from V and 9 bases from J, with 21 bases between. The DNA for the CDR3 is TGTGCCTGGAGTGGGGGGGGCCAAAACGGAGTTTGGGAGCTGTTTTTT. Its translation is CAWSGGGQNGVWELFF.

The chain couples TRBV18 to TRBJ2-3; 14 nucleotides align to TRBD2. The CDR3 consists of 15 residues. After removal of 3 bases from V and 9 bases from J, the junction contained 5 bases not matched to a gene. Germline V gene lookup returns CDR1 KGHSH and CDR2 LQKENI. The CDR3 region has the DNA TGTGCCAGCTCACCGTCGGGACTAGCGGGAGAAACGCAGTATTTT. It codes for CASSPSGLAGETQYF.

This chain joins TRBV12-3 or TRBV12-4 and TRBJ2-2; D remains ambiguous. The V and J ends lost 0 bases and 5 bases respectively, with 4 bases between them. The CDR3 totals 13 residues. The CDR3 loop reads CASSLARTGELFF. The CDR3 DNA follows: TGTGCCAGCAGTTTAGCGAGGACCGGGGAGCTGTTTTTT.

The genes are TRBV12-3 or TRBV12-4 and TRBJ2-3; 13 bases align to TRBD2. With V trimmed by 6 bases and J by 12 bases, 6 bases remained unmatched. The CDR3 loop spans 13 amino acids. The CDR3 sequence: CASSPGLAGAQYF. The CDR3 nucleotides are TGTGCCAGCAGCCCTGGACTAGCGGGAGCCCAGTATTTT.

This chain connects TRBV5-4 to TRBJ2-3; D is unclear. Per the germline V gene, CDR1 is SGHNT and CDR2 is YYREEE (reference sequence). The V end was cut by 3 bases, the J end by 5 bases, with 19 bases between. The length of the CDR3 is 16 residues. The CDR3 DNA sequence: TGTGCCAGCAGCTCCAGACATCGAACTCCCTTAGATACGCAGTATTTT. It codes for CASSSRHRTPLDTQYF. Combining the CDR3 with reference TRBV5-4 and TRBJ2-3 gives the whole variable domain ETGVTQSPTHLIKTRGQQVTLRCSSQSGHNTVSWYQQALGQGPQFIFQYYREEENGRGNFPPRFSGLQFPNYSSELNVNALELDDSALYLCASSSRHRTPLDTQYFGPGTRLTVL.

The rearrangement uses TRBV6-5 and TRBJ1-6, with 10 bases aligning to TRBD1. V trimming: 3 bases; J trimming: 7 bases; junction bases outside the gene matches: 3. CDR1 is MNHEY, CDR2 SVGAGI, per germline. CDR3 size: 15 residues. For the CDR3, the DNA is TGTGCCAGCAGTTATAAGGGACAGGGGAATTCACCCCTCCACTTT. Its protein product is CASSYKGQGNSPLHF.

CDR3 DNA: TGTGCCAGCAGCGTAGGTCTCGGGAATGGCTACACCTTC. Protein sequence: CASSVGLGNGYTF. The J gene is TRBJ1-2, the V gene TRBV9; D uncertain. Germline V gene sequence: CDR1 SGDLS, CDR2 YYNGEE. This CDR3 contains 13 residues. V was clipped by 0 bases and J by 6 bases, with 9 bases between them.